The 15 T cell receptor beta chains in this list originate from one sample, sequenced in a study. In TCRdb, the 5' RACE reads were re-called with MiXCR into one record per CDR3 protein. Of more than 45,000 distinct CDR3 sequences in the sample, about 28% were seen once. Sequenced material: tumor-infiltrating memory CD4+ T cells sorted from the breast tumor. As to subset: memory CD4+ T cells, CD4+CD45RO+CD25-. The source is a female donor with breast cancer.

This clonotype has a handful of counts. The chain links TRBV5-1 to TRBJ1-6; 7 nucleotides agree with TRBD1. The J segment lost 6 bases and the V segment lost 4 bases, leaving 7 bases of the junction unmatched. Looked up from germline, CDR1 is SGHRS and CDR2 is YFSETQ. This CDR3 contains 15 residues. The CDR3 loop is CASSPRRGPNSPLHF. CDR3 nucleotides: TGCGCCAGCAGCCCCAGGAGGGGGCCTAATTCACCCCTCCACTTT.

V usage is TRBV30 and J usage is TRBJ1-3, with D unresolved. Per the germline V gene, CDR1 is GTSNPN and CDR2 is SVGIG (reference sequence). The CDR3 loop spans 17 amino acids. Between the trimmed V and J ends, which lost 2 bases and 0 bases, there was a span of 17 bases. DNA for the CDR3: TGTGCCTGGAGTCCGCTTCGACTGGAGGGCTCTGGAAACACCATATATTTT. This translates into CAWSPLRLEGSGNTIYF.

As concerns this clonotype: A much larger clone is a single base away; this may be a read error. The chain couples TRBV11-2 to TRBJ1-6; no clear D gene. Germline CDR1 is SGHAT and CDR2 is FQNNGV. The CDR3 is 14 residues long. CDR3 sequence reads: CASSPGRYNSPLNF. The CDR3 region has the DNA TGTGCCAGCAGCCCAGGACGGTATAATTCACCCCTCAACTTT.

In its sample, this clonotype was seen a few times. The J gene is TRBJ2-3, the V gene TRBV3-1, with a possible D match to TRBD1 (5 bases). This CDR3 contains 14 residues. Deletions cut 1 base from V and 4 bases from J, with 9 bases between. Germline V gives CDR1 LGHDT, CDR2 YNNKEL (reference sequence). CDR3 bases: TGTGCCAGCAGCCAAGCCCAGGGTCCAGATACGCAGTATTTT. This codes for CASSQAQGPDTQYF.

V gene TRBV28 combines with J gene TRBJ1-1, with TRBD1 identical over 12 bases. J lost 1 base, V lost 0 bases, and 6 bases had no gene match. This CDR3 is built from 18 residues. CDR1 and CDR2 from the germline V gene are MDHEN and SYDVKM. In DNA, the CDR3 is TGTGCCAGCAGTTTATGGGAGGGACAGGGGGCGGGGAACACTGAAGCTTTCTTT. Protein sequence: CASSLWEGQGAGNTEAFF.

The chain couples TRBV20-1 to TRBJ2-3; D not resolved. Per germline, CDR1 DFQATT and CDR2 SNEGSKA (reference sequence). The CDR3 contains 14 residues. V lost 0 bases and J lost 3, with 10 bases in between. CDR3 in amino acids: CSARDRAVTDTQYF. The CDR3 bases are TGCAGTGCTAGAGATAGGGCAGTTACAGATACGCAGTATTTT.

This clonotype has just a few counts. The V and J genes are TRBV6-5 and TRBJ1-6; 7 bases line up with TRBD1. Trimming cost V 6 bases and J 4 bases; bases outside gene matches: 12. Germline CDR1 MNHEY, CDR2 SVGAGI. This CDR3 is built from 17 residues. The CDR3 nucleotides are TGTGCCAGCAGCAGGGGGGCAGCTGGGGGGTATAATTCACCCCTCCACTTT. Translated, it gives CASSRGAAGGYNSPLHF.

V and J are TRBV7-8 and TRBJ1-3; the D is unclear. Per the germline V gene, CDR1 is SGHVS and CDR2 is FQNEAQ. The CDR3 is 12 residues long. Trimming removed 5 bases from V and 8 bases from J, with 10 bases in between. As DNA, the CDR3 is TGTGCCAGCAGCCATGCACGAGACACCATATATTTT. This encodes CASSHARDTIYF.

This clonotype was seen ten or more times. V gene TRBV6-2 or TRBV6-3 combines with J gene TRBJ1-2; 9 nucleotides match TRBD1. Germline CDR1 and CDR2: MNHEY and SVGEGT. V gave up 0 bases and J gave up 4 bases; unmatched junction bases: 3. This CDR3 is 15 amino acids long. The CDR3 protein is CASSYSGQGGYGYTF. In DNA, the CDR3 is TGTGCCAGCAGTTACTCGGGACAGGGTGGCTATGGCTACACCTTC.

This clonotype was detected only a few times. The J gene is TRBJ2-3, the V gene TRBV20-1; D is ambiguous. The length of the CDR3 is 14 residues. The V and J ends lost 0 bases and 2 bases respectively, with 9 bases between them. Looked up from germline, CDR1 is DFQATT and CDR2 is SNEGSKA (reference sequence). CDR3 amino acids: CSARENFLTDTQYF. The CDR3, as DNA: TGCAGTGCTAGAGAGAACTTCCTCACAGATACGCAGTATTTT.

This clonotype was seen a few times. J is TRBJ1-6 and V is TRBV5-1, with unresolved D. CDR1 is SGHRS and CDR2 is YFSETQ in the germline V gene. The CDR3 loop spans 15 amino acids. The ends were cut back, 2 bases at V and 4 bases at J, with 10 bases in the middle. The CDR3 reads CASSFTSDYNSPLHF. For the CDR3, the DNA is TGCGCCAGCAGCTTTACGTCGGATTATAATTCACCCCTCCACTTT.

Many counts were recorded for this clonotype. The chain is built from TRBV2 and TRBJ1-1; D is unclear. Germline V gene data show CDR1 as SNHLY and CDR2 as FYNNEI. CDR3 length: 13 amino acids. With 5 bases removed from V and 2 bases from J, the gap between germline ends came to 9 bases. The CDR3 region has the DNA TGTGCCAGCAGTAGCGACTATAACACTGAAGCTTTCTTT. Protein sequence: CASSSDYNTEAFF. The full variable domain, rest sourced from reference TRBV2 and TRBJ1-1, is EPEVTQTPSHQVTQMGQEVILRCVPISNHLYFYWYRQILGQKVEFLVSFYNNEISEKSEIFDDQFSVERPDGSNFTLKIRSTKLEDSAMYFCASSSDYNTEAFFGQGTRLTVV.

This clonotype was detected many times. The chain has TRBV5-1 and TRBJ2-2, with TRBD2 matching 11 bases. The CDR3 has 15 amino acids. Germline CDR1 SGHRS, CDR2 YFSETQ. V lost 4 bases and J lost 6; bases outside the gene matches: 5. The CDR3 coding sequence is TGCGCCAGCAGCGAACTAGCGGGAGAGGCCGGGGAGCTGTTTTTT. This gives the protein CASSELAGEAGELFF.

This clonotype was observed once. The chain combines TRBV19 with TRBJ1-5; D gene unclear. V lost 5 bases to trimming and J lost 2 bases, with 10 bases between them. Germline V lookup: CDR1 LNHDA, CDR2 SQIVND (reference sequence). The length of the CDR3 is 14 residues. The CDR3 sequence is CASSVVCGNQPQHF. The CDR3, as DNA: TGTGCCAGTAGTGTCGTCTGTGGCAATCAGCCCCAGCATTTT.

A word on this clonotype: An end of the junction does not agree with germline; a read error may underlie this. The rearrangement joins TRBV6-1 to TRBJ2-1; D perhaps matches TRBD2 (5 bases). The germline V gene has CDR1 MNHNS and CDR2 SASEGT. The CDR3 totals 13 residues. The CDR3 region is CASSGHGENEQSF. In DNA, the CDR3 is TGTGCCAGCAGTGGTCACGGGGAGAACGAGCAGTCCTTC.